A selection of T cell receptor beta chains follows, all from one sample in a study. TCRdb reanalysed the RT-PCR reads using MiXCR and keeps one entry per CDR3 protein. The table includes about 680,000 distinct CDR3 sequences, about 14% detected once. Sequenced sample: memory CD4+ T cells from blood. These receptors were taken from a female donor in good health, serving as a healthy control. The CDR3 runs from the conserved cysteine through the conserved F or W. Fields, in order: D gene, V gene, J gene, clone size, CDR3 protein, CDR3 DNA. A D gene is named only where the DNA matches it firmly. Size is omitted from some rows. Given values are once, few, many or a class for expanded clones.

-	TRBV20-1	TRBJ1-1	few	CSATQPDEAFF	TGCAGTGCTACCCAGCCAGATGAAGCTTTCTTT
TRBD1	TRBV4-1	TRBJ1-1	few	CASSPGTGRGSNTEAFF	TGCGCCAGCAGCCCTGGGACAGGGAGGGGTAGTAACACTGAAGCTTTCTTT
-	TRBV6-5	TRBJ2-2	many	CASSWQAPNTGELFF	TGTGCCAGCAGCTGGCAGGCCCCAAACACCGGGGAGCTGTTTTTT
-	TRBV6-1	TRBJ2-3	-	CASSEMGILTDTQYF	TGTGCCAGCAGTGAAATGGGAATTCTTACAGATACGCAGTATTTT
TRBD2	TRBV14	TRBJ2-1	-	CASSLLSGGPYNEQFF	TGTGCCAGCAGCCTTCTCAGCGGGGGTCCTTACAATGAGCAGTTCTTC
-	TRBV6-1	TRBJ2-7	-	CASTQGQFSSEQYF	TGTGCCAGCACCCAAGGACAGTTTTCTTCCGAGCAGTACTTC
-	TRBV20-1	TRBJ2-7	-	CSARPLPYEQYF	TGCAGTGCTAGACCGCTTCCTTACGAGCAGTACTTC
TRBD2	TRBV12-3/TRBV12-4	TRBJ2-5	many	CASSFTSGGQETQYF	TGTGCCAGCAGTTTTACTAGCGGGGGCCAAGAGACCCAGTACTTC
-	TRBV6-5	TRBJ2-3	-	CASSALGADTQYF	TGTGCCAGCAGTGCTCTAGGAGCAGATACGCAGTATTTT
-	TRBV24-1	TRBJ1-1	few	CATSELGTEAFF	TGTGCCACCAGTGAGCTTGGCACTGAAGCTTTCTTT
TRBD1	TRBV20-1	TRBJ1-5	many	CSARKLIRTGGLSGQPQHF	TGCAGTGCTAGAAAACTCATCAGGACAGGGGGCCTTTCCGGCCAGCCCCAGCATTTT
TRBD2	TRBV6-1	TRBJ2-1	few	CASSAREGRWNEQFF	TGTGCCAGCAGTGCTCGGGAGGGCCGTTGGAATGAGCAGTTCTTC
-	TRBV7-2	TRBJ1-3	many	CASSARDRHTIYF	TGTGCCAGCAGCGCCCGGGACCGTCACACCATATATTTT
-	TRBV20-1	TRBJ1-5	few	CSATKTGGNQPQHF	TGCAGTGCCACGAAGACAGGCGGCAATCAGCCCCAGCATTTT